This T cell receptor beta chain was sequenced in a study of glioma-infiltrating T cells. The study, taken as a whole, reports: Non-neoplastic patients had below-expected tissue-blood divergence, while all gliomas exceeded expectation.

The germline gives CDR1 MGHRA, CDR2 YSYEKL. This CDR3 has 13 residues. V lost 4 bases to trimming and J lost 5 bases, with 12 bases between them. This clonotype has ten or more counts. Its antigen is still unknown. Using RNA template, CDR3s of TCR alpha and beta were amplified with iRepertoire arm-PCR. TCRdb passed the multiplex PCR reads through MiXCR, listing each CDR3 protein once. The data contain about 180,000 distinct CDR3 sequences, about 47% of them seen just once; the ten biggest clones take up roughly 5.2%. V usage is TRBV4-1 and J usage is TRBJ2-7, with D maybe TRBD2 (5 bases). The origin of this receptor is a human donor with low-grade glioma or glioblastoma, undergoing nonglioma brain surgery, or in good health (not recorded which). The specimen sequenced was glioma tissue, nonneoplastic brain tissue, or PBMCs (not recorded which). The CDR3 protein is CASSRRYSDEQYF. In DNA, the CDR3 is TGCGCCAGCAGCCGACGATATAGCGACGAGCAGTACTTC.